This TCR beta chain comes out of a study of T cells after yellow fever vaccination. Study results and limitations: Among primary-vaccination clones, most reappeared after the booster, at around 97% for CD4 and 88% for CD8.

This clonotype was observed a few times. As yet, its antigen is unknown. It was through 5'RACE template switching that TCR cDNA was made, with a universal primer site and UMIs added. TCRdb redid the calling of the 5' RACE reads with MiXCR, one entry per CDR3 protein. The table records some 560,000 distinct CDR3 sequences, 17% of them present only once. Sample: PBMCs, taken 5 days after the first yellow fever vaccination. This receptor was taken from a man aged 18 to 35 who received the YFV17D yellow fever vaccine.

The CDR3 DNA reads TGCAGTGCTAGGGACCAAAGGGAGACTGAAGCTTTCTTT. Protein product: CSARDQRETEAFF. This sequence joins TRBV20-1 and TRBJ1-1; D not resolved. CDR1 is DFQATT, CDR2 SNEGSKA, per germline (reference sequence). The V end was cut by 3 bases, the J end by 5 bases, with 13 bases between. The CDR3 contains 13 residues.